Each of the 19 T cell receptor beta chains below was sequenced from the same sample in a study of cytomegalovirus exposure and HLA in healthy donors (dated by TCRdb to about 2017). Libraries were made using the immunoSEQ multiplex PCR assay. The multiplex PCR relied on a mix of 60 forward primers for TCR Vbeta segments and 13 reverse primers for TCR Jbeta segments. TCRdb's version of the immuneACCESS table is confined to in-frame rearrangements and falls short of the full clone set. An unresolved V gene accounts for under half of the shortfall where checked; the remainder is of unknown origin. The sample includes more than 140,000 clones, with about 64% observed a single time. Approximately 2.9% of the sample lies in the top ten. The sequenced sample was PBMCs. The receptor source for this set is a woman between 25 and 40 years old in good health and CMV-seropositive.

This clone was seen a few times. The chain is built from TRBV7-9 and TRBJ1-3; D may be TRBD1 (6 bases). The CDR3 consists of 16 residues. V lost 4 bases and J 1 base, leaving 14 bases between the germline ends. Germline V CDR1 and CDR2: SEHNR, FQNEAQ (reference sequence). The CDR3 region has the DNA TGTGCCAGCAGCTGGATAGGACAGTTATCTGGAAACACCATATATTTT. Its protein is CASSWIGQLSGNTIYF. Full variable domain (missing parts from reference TRBV7-9 and TRBJ1-3): DTGVSQNPRHKITKRGQNVTFRCDPISEHNRLYWYRQTLGQGPEFLTYFQNEAQLEKSRLLSDRFSAERPKGSFSTLEIQRTEQGDSAMYLCASSWIGQLSGNTIYFGEGSWLTVV.

The chain couples TRBV10-2 to TRBJ1-5; 8 bases are a match to TRBD1. The length of the CDR3 is 14 residues. Trimming took 6 bases from V and 7 from J; bases not matched to a gene: 8. The germline gives CDR1 WSHSY, CDR2 SAAADI. The CDR3 coding sequence is TGCGCCAGCAGCCCGACAGGGGCTCCGCAGCCCCAGCATTTT. Protein sequence: CASSPTGAPQPQHF.

The J gene is TRBJ1-2, the V gene TRBV2; no definite D call. V lost 7 bases, J lost 6 bases, and 15 bases lay in between. Germline CDR1 and CDR2: SNHLY and FYNNEI. This CDR3 is built from 13 residues. The CDR3 protein is CASTYVVGDGYTF. DNA for the CDR3: TGTGCCAGCACCTACGTGGTAGGAGATGGCTACACCTTC.

This clone was recorded a few times. The genes are TRBV4-1 and TRBJ1-5, with a weak D call TRBD1 (6 bases). In germline, CDR1 is MGHRA, CDR2 YSYEKL. The CDR3 consists of 16 residues. V gave up 0 bases and J gave up 2 bases, with 11 bases separating them. The CDR3 DNA is TGCGCCAGCAGCCAAGATGGGGGCGTTGGCAATCAGCCCCAGCATTTT. Translating it yields CASSQDGGVGNQPQHF.

This clone was seen only a few times. V gene TRBV4-1 combines with J gene TRBJ2-5, with D unclear. V was pared by 3 bases and J by 1 base, with 6 bases between. The CDR3 totals 13 residues. CDR1 and CDR2 from the germline V gene are MGHRA and YSYEKL. CDR3 protein: CASSQRLQETQYF. CDR3 bases: TGCGCCAGCAGCCAGCGTCTCCAAGAGACCCAGTACTTC.

The chain joins TRBV28 to TRBJ1-2, with 8 bases fitting TRBD1. The CDR3 loop spans 15 amino acids. CDR1 and CDR2 from the germline V gene are MDHEN and SYDVKM. The trim removed 4 bases at V and 7 bases at J, leaving 11 bases unmatched. Here the CDR3 reads CASSSAAQGAGGYTF. Written as DNA, the CDR3 is TGTGCCAGCAGTTCGGCCGCTCAGGGGGCTGGTGGCTACACCTTC.

This chain joins TRBV5-1 and TRBJ2-1; D gene uncertain. This CDR3 has 13 amino acids. Germline V gene lookup returns CDR1 SGHRS and CDR2 YFSETQ. The ends were cut back, 0 bases at V and 3 bases at J, with 4 bases in the middle. CDR3 DNA sequence: TGCGCCAGCAGCTTGGTCAACTACAATGAGCAGTTCTTC. It translates to CASSLVNYNEQFF.

The rearrangement joins TRBV5-4 to TRBJ2-1; 7 nucleotides match TRBD2. The trim removed 3 bases at V and 7 bases at J, leaving 7 bases unmatched. This CDR3 has 14 amino acids. CDR1 and CDR2 from the germline V gene are SGHNT and YYREEE (reference sequence). CDR3 sequence reads: CASSSRGRENEQFF. CDR3 DNA sequence: TGTGCCAGCAGCTCACGAGGGCGGGAGAATGAGCAGTTCTTC.

The rearrangement uses TRBV11-2 and TRBJ2-7, with TRBD1 as a possible D gene (5 bases). The CDR3 consists of 14 residues. Deletions cut 8 bases from V and 5 bases from J, with 19 bases between. Germline lookup yields CDR1 SGHAT and CDR2 FQNNGV. As DNA, the CDR3 is TGTGCCAGCGGAAGTAGCCAGGGAATCCACGAGCAGTACTTC. Protein: CASGSSQGIHEQYF. Full variable domain (missing parts from reference TRBV11-2 and TRBJ2-7): EAGVAQSPRYKIIEKRQSVAFWCNPISGHATLYWYQQILGQGPKLLIQFQNNGVVDDSQLPKDRFSAERLKGVDSTLKIQPAKLEDSAVYLCASGSSQGIHEQYFGPGTRLTVT.

The chain recombines TRBV2 with TRBJ2-1, with D hard to call. The CDR3 loop spans 15 amino acids. Germline CDR1 SNHLY, CDR2 FYNNEI. Between the trimmed V and J ends, which lost 0 bases and 11 bases, there was a span of 17 bases. This chain's CDR3 is CASSEAEFDSNQQFF. Written as DNA, the CDR3 is TGTGCCAGCAGTGAAGCGGAATTCGACTCAAACCAGCAGTTCTTC.

The rearrangement uses TRBV15 and TRBJ2-4, with D maybe TRBD1 (6 bases). V lost 0 bases and J 10 bases, leaving 16 bases between the germline ends. The CDR3 length is 15 residues. CDR1 and CDR2 from the germline V gene are LNHNV and YYDKDF (reference sequence). CDR3 sequence: CATSRDQDRLRIQYF. The CDR3 DNA sequence: TGTGCCACCAGCAGAGATCAAGACAGGTTACGAATTCAGTACTTC.

The chain joins TRBV5-1 to TRBJ2-2; perhaps TRBD2 as D (6 bases). The CDR3 extends over 17 amino acids. V lost 4 bases to trimming and J lost 0 bases, with 16 bases between them. Germline CDR1 reads SGHRS; CDR2 reads YFSETQ. Written as DNA, the CDR3 is TGCGCCAGCAGCCCCGGAGGGACGGCCGCGAACACCGGGGAGCTGTTTTTT. This codes for CASSPGGTAANTGELFF.

The chain couples TRBV5-6 to TRBJ1-6; D gene ambiguous. With 0 bases removed from V and 11 bases from J, the gap between germline ends came to 12 bases. This CDR3 is 14 amino acids long. In germline, CDR1 is SGHDT, CDR2 YYEEEE. The CDR3 DNA follows: TGTGCCAGCAGCTTGGGGGGAGTGAGGGCACCCCTCCACTTT. Its translation: CASSLGGVRAPLHF.

The gene calls are TRBV28 and TRBJ2-2; no clear D gene. Looked up from germline, CDR1 is MDHEN and CDR2 is SYDVKM. Trimming cost V 1 base and J 7 bases, with 4 bases left between them. The CDR3 covers 12 residues. Here the CDR3 reads CASSLFGGELFF. For the CDR3, the DNA is TGTGCCAGCAGTTTATTCGGCGGGGAGCTGTTTTTT.

The CDR3, as DNA: TGCGCCAGCACCCAAATTCCGGGACAGGGCCTGAATGAGCAGTTCTTC. Amino acids: CASTQIPGQGLNEQFF. The chain joins TRBV5-1 to TRBJ2-1; 9 bases match TRBD1. Germline lookup yields CDR1 SGHRS and CDR2 YFSETQ. The CDR3 loop spans 16 amino acids. V shed 6 bases and J 7 bases; nucleotides not matched to a gene: 14.

The V and J genes are TRBV6-4 and TRBJ2-3; 13 nucleotides match TRBD2. CDR3 length equals 13 residues. Germline V gives CDR1 MRHNA, CDR2 SNTAGT. The trim removed 4 bases at V and 8 bases at J, leaving 0 bases unmatched. The CDR3: CASSGLAGGTQYF. The CDR3 nucleotides are TGTGCCAGCAGTGGACTAGCGGGAGGTACGCAGTATTTT.

This chain connects TRBV5-1 to TRBJ2-3; weak D call: TRBD2 (6 bases). V lost 7 bases and J 3 bases, leaving 15 bases between the germline ends. The germline V gene has CDR1 SGHRS and CDR2 YFSETQ. CDR3 length: 14 residues. CDR3 nucleotide sequence: TGCGCCAGCTCTTCTCGCGGGACTACAGATACGCAGTATTTT. Translating it yields CASSSRGTTDTQYF.

This clone was observed a handful of times. The chain has TRBV6-6 and TRBJ1-2; possible D gene TRBD1, 5 bases. The CDR3 length is 15 residues. Germline V lookup: CDR1 MNHNY, CDR2 SVGAGI (reference sequence). V lost 0 bases, J lost 0 bases, and 8 bases lay in between. Written as DNA, the CDR3 is TGTGCCAGCAGTTACTCGCAGGGATCTAACTATGGCTACACCTTC. Translated: CASSYSQGSNYGYTF.

The V and J genes are TRBV6-5 and TRBJ1-2, with TRBD1 as a possible D gene (6 bases). Germline assignment: CDR1 MNHEY and CDR2 SVGAGI. The CDR3 is made up of 15 amino acids. Trimming removed 5 bases at V and 8 bases at J, with 21 bases between. The CDR3 DNA reads TGTGCCAGCAGTCTATTTTCAGGGGAGGGTAACGGCTACACCTTC. This translates into CASSLFSGEGNGYTF.